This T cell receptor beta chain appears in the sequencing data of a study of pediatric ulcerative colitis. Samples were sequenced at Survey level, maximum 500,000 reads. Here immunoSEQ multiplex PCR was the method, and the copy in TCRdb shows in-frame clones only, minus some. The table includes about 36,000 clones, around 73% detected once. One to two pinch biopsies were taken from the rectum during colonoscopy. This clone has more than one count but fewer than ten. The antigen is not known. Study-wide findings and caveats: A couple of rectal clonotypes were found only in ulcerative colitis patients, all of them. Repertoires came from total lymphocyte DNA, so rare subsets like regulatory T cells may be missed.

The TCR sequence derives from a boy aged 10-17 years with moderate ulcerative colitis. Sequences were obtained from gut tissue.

In DNA, the CDR3 is TGCGCCAGCAGCTTGGTACCGGTGAACACTGAAGCTTTCTTT. Translated: CASSLVPVNTEAFF. This chain connects TRBV5-1 to TRBJ1-1; D ambiguous. The V end was cut by 0 bases, the J end by 0 bases, with 6 bases between. The CDR3 spans 14 residues. Germline CDR1 is SGHRS and CDR2 is YFSETQ.